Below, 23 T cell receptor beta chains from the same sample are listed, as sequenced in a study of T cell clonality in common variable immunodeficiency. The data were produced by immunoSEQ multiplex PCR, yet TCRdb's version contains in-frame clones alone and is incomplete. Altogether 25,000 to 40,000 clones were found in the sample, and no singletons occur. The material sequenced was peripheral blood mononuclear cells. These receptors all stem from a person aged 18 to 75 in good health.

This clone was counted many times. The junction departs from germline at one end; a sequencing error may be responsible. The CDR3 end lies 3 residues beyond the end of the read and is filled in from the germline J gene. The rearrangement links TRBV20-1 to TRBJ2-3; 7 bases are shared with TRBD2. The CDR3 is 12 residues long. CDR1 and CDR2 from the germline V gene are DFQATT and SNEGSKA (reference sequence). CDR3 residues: CSATTSPETQYF. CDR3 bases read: TGCAGTGCTACGACTAGCCCAGAGACG.

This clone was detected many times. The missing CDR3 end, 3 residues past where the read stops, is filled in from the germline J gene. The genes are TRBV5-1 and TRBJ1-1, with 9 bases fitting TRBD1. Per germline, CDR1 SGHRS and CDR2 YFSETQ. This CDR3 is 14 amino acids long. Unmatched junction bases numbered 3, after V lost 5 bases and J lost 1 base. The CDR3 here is CASRRTGENTEAFF. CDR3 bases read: TGCGCCAGCAGGCGGACAGGGGAGAACACTGAA.

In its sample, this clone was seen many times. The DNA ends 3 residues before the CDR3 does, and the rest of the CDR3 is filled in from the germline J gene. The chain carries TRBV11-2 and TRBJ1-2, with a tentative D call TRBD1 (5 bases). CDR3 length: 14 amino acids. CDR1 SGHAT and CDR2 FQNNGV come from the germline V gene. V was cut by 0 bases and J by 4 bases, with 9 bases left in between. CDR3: CASSLDGGVYGYTF. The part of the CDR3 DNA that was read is TGTGCCAGCAGCTTAGACGGGGGGGTCTATGGC.

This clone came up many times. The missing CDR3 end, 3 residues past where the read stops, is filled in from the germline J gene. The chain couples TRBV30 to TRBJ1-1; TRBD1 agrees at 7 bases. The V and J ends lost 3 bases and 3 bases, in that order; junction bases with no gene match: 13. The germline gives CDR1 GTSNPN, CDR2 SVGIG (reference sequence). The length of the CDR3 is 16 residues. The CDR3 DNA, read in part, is TGTGCCTGGAGCCTGGACAGGACAAGGGAATACACTGAA. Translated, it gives CAWSLDRTREYTE. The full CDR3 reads CAWSLDRTREYTEAFF.

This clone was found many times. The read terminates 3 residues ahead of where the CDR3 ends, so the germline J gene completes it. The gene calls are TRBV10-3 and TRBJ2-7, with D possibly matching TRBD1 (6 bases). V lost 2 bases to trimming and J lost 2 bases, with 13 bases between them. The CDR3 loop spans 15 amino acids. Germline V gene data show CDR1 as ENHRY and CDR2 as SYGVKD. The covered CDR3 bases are TGTGCCATCAGTGAGCAGTCAGGGGCCCCCTACGAG. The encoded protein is CAISEQSGAPYE. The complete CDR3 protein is CAISEQSGAPYEQYF.

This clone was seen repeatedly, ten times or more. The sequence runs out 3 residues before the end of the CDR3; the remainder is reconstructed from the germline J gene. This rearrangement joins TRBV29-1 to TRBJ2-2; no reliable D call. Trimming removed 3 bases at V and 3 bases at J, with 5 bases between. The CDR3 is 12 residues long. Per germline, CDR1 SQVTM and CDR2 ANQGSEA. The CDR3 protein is CSVDMYTGELFF. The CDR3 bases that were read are TGCAGCGTTGATATGTACACCGGGGAG.

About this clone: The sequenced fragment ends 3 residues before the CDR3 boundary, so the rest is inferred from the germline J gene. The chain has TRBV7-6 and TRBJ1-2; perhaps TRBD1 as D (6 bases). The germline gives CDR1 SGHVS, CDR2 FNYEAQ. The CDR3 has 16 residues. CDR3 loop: CASSLGLAGGDNDYTF. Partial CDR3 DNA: TGTGCCAGCAGCTTAGGACTAGCGGGGGGGGACAATGAC.

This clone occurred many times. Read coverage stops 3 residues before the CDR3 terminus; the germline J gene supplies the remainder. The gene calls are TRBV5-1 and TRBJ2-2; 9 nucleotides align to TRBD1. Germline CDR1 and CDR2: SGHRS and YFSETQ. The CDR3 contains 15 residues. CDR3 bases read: TGCGCCAGCAGCCAACAGGGGGCTCAGAATTCACCG. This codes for CASSQQGAQNSP. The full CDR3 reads CASSQQGAQNSPLFF.

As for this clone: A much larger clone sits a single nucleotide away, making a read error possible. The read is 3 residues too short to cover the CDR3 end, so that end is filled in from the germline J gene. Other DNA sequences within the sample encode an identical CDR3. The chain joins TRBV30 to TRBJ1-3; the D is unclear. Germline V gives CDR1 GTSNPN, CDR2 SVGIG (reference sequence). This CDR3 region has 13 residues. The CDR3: CAAKRLGEDTIYF. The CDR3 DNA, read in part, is TGTGCCGCTAAGCGGCTTGGGGAAGACACG.

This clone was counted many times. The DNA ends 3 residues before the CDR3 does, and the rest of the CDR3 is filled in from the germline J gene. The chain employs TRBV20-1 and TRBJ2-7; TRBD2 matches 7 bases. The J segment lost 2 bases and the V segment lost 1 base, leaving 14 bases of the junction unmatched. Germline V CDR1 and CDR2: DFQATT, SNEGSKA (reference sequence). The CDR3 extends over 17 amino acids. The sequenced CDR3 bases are TGCAGTGCTAGAGGGGGGAGAGAAGCGGGACCACCCTACGAG. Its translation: CSARGGREAGPPYE. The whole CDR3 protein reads CSARGGREAGPPYEQYF.

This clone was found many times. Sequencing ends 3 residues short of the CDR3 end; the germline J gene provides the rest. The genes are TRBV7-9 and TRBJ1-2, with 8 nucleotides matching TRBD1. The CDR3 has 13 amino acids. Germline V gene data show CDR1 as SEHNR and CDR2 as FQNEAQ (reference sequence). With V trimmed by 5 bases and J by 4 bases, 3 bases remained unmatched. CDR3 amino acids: CASSDRGVYGYTF. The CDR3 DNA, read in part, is TGTGCCAGCAGCGACAGGGGAGTCTATGGC.

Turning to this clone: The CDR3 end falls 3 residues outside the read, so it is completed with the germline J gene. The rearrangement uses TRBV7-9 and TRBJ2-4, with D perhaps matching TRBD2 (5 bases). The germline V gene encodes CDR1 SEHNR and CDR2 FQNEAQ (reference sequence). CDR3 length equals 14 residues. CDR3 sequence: CASSFNTGLGGQYF. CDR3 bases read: TGTGCCAGCAGCTTCAATACCGGACTTGGTGGT.

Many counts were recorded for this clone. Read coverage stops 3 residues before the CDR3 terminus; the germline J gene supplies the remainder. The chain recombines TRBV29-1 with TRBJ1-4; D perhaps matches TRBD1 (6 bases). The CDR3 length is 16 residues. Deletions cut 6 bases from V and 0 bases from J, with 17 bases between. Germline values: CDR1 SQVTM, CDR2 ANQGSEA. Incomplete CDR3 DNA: TGCAGCGTAATCACCGGGACACCGGCAACTAATGAAAAA. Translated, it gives CSVITGTPATNEK. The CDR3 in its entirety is CSVITGTPATNEKLFF.

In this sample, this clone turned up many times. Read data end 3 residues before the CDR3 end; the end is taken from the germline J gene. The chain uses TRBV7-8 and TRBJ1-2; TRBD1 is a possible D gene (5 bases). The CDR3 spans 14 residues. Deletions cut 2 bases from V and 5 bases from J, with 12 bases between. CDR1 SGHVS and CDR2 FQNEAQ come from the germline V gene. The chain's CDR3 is CASSLRGGEYGYTF. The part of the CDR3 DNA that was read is TGTGCCAGCAGCTTACGCGGGGGGGAATATGGC.

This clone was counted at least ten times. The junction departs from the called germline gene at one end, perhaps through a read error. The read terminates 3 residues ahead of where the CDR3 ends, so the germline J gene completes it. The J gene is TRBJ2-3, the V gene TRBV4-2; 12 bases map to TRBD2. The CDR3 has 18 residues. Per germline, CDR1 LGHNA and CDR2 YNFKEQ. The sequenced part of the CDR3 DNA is TGCGCCAGCAGCCCGACTAGCGGGGGAGGAGGTAGCACAGATACG. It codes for CASSPTSGGGGSTDT. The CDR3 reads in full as CASSPTSGGGGSTDTQYF.

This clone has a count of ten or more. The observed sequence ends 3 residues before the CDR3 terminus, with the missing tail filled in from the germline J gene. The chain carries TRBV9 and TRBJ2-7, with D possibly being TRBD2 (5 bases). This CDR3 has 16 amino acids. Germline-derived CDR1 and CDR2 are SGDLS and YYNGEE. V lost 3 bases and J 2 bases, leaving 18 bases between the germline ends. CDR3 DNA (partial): TGTGCCAGCAGCGCCCATCGGACTTCCCCTACCTACGAG. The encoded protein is CASSAHRTSPTYE. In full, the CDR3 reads CASSAHRTSPTYEQYF.

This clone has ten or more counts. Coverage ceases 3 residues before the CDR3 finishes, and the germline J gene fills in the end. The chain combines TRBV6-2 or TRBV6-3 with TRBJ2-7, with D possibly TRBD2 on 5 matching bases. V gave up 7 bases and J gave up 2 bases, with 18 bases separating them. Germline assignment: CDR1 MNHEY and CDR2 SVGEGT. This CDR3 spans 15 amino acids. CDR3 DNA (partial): TGTGCCAGCATAGCGACGGGTAGCGAAACCTACGAG. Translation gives CASIATGSETYE. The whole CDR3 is CASIATGSETYEQYF.

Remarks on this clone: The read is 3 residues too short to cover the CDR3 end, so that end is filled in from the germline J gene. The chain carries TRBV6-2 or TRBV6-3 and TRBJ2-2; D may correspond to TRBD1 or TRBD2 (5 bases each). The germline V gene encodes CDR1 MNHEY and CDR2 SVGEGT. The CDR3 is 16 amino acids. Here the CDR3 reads CASRPSGYSGANVLFF. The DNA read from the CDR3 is TGTGCCAGCAGACCCTCGGGATACTCTGGGGCCAACGTG.

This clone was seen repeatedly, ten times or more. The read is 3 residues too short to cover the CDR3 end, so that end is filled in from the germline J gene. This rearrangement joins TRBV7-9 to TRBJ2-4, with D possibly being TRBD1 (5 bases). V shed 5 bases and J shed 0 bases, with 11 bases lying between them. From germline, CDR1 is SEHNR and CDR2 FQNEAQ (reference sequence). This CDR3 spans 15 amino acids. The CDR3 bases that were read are TGTGCCAGCAGCGCTGACAGACTAGCCAAAAACATT. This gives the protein CASSADRLAKNI. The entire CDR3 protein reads CASSADRLAKNIQYF.

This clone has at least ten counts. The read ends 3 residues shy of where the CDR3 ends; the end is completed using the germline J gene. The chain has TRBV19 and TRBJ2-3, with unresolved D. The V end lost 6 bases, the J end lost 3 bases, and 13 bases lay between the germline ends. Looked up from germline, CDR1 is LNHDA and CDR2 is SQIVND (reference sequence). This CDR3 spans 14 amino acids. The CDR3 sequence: CASRARGGTDTQYF. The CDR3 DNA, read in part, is TGTGCCAGTAGGGCCCGCGGCGGTACAGATACG.

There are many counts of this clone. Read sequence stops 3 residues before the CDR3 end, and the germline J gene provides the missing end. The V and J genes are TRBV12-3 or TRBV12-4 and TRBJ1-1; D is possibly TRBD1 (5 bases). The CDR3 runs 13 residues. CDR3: CASSPLMTGGAFF. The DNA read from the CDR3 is TGTGCCAGCAGCCCCCTAATGACTGGGGGG.

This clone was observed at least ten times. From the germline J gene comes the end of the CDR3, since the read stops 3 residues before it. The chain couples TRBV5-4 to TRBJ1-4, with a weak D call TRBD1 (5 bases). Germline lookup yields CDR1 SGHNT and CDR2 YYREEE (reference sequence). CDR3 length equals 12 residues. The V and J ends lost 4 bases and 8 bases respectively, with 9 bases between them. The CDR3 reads CASSQQGEKLFF. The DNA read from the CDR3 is TGTGCCAGCAGCCAGCAGGGAGAAAAA.

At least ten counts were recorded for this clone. The DNA read from the CDR3 is TGTGCCACCAGCAGTACTAGCGGGAGGGAGACC. Amino acids: CATSSTSGRET. The full CDR3 is CATSSTSGRETQYF. The chain employs TRBV15 and TRBJ2-5, with 12 bases fitting TRBD2. Coverage ceases 3 residues before the CDR3 finishes, and the germline J gene fills in the end. The CDR3 is 14 residues long. Germline-derived CDR1 and CDR2 are LNHNV and YYDKDF (reference sequence). Unmatched junction bases numbered 1, after V lost 3 bases and J lost 5 bases.